Included here is one T cell receptor beta chain sequence, with context. Antigen: not known. The data were taken from a study of cytomegalovirus exposure and HLA in healthy donors. The PCR made use of 60 Vbeta and 13 Jbeta primers. Measured with immunoSEQ multiplex PCR; TCRdb has only the in-frame clones, and not every one. Of about 200,000 clones detected, about 80% appear once; the ten largest clones hold under 2%. Study findings and constraints: Accurate predictions that matched the HLA-A and HLA-B alleles of most subjects were reportedly made from TCR beta sequences.

The CDR3 is 14 amino acids. V lost 1 base to trimming and J lost 1 base, with 7 bases between them. CDR1 is KGHSY and CDR2 is FQNENV in the germline V gene. The clonotype comes from a young man in good health and CMV-seronegative. The rearrangement uses TRBV16 and TRBJ1-1; a possible D gene is TRBD1 (5 bases). The sample comprised PBMCs. The CDR3 reads CASSQYTGNTEAFF. CDR3 DNA sequence: TGTGCCAGCAGCCAATATACAGGGAACACTGAAGCTTTCTTT. Full variable domain (outside the CDR3, taken from reference TRBV16 and TRBJ1-1): GEEVAQTPKHLVRGEGQKAKLYCAPIKGHSYVFWYQQVLKNEFKFLISFQNENVFDETGMPKERFSAKCLPNSPCSLEIQATKLEDSAVYFCASSQYTGNTEAFFGQGTRLTVV.